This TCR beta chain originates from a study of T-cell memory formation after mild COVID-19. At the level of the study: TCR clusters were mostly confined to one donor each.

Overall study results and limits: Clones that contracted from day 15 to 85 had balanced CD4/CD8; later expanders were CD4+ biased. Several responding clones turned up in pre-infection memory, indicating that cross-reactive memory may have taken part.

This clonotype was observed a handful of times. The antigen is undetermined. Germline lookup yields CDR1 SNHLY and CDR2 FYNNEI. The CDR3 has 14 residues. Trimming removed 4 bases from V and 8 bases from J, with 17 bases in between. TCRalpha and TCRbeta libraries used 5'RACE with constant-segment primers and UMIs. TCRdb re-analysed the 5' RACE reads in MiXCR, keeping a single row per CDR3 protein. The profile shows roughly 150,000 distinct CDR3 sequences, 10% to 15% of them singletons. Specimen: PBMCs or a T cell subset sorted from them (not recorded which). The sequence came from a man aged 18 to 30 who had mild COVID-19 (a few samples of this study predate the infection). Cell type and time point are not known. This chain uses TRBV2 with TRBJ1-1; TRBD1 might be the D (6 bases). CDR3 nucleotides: TGTGCCAGCAGTGTGGAGAGACAGGAGGCAGAAGCTTTCTTT. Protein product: CASSVERQEAEAFF.